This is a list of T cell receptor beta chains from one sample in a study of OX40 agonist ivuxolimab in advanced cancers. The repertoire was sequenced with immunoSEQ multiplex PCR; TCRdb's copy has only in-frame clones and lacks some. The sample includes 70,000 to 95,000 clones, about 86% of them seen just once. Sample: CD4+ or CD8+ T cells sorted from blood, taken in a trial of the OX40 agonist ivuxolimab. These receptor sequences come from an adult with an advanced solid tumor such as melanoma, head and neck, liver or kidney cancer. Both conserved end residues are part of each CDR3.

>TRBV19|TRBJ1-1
CASSKPHSGTYTEAFF
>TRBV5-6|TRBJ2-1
CASSLGQFYNEQFF
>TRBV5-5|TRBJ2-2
CASSLPPSSTGELFF
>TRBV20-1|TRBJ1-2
CSARAGLGYTF
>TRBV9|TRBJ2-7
CASSVAPTGFSEQYF
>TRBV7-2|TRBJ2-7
CASSQAGGIGYEQYF
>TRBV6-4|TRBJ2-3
CASRAGGPPDTQYF
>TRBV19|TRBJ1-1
CASPVDWRNTEAFF
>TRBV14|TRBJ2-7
CASSQDRQGRNEQYF
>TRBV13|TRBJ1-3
CASSSTGTTGGGNTIYF
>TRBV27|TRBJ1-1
CASSLSSDTEAFF
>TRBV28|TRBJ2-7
CASSLAGDHSYEQYF
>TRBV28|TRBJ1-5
CASSFGQGRLRQHF
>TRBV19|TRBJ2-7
CASRRGDEQYF
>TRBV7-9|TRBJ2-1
CASSPRRVGYNEQFF
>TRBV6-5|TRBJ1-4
CASSIDRGLEKLFF
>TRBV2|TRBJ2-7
CASSVTDTYEQYF
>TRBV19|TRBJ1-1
CASNFARANTEAFF
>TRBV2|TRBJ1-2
CASTDGDSFYGYTF
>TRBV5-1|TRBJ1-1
CASSLQNLNTEAFF
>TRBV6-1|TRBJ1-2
CASSETGGVGGYTF
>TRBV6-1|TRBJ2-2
CASRRVRDTGELFF
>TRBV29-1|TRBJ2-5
CSVDRDRGLEYF
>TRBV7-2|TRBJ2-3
CASSLRQGGTDTQYF
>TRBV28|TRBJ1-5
CASGLLDQPQHF
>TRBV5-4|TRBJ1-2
CASSFETQGTLTF
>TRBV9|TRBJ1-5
CASSVVNQPQHF
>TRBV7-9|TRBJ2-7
CASTGSSYEQYF
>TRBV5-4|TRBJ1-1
CASRPWEPNTEAFF
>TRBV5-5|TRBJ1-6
CASSLEGFGNSPLHF
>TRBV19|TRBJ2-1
CASSIRDRENNEQFF
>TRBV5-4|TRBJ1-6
CASSFHRGGVRSPLHF
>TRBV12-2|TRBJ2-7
CASQVQAGCEQYF
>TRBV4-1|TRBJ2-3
CASSQETSGNTDTQYF
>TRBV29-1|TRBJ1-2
CSVARGGGLGYGYTF
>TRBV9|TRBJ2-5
CASSSGRGRQETQYF
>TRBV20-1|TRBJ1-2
CSASYSRGYTF
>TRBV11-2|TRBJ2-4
CASSLVAATSLAKNIQYF
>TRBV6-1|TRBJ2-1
CASSVDAYNEQFF
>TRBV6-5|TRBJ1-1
CASSTLGPDTEAFF
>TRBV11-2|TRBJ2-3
CASSQERTDTQYF
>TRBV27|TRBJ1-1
CASSLRWDGNTEAFF
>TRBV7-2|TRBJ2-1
CASSLGQGNQGEQFF
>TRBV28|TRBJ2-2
CASSLGGQGTGELFF
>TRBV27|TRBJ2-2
CASSLRALTGELFF
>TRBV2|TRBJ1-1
CASCGGWGTEAFF
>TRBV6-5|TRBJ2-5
CASRQGNQETQYF
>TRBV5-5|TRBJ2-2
CASRPQWTGGGTGELFF
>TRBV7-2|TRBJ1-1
CASSWTPGTEAFF
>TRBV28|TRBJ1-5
CASSPDRVGNQPQHF
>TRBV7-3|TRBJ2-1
CASSPRDRNNEQFF
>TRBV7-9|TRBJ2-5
CASSPPTSGRETQYF
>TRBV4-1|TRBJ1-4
CASSHRDPGEKLFF
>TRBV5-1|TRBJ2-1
CASSLDGGGANNEQFF
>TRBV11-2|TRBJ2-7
CASSPPGGGRTYEQYF
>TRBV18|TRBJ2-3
CASSRGGGTDTQYF
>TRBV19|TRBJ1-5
CASSPQGQPQHF